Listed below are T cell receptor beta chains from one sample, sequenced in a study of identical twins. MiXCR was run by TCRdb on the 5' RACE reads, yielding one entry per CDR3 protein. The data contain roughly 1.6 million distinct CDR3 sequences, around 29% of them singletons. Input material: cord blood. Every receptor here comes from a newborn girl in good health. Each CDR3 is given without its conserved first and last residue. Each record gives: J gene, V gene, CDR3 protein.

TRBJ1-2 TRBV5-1 ASTSHGDGYGYT
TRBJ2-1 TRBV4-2 ASSQATRGSYNGQF
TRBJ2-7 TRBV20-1 SATHVFGRRNEQY
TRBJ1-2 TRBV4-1 ASSPQPDRVDDYT
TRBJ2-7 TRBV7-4 ASSLRLTFYEQY
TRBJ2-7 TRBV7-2 ASSATSGGSYEQY
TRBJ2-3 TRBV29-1 SVGPTSATDTQY
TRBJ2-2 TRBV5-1 ASSLPGMRTGELF
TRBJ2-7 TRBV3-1 ASSQDPIGYEQY
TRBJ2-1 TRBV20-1 SARSGPSYNEQF
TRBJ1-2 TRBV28 ASYEGGAYYGYT
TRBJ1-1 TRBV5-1 ASTTTGNTEAF
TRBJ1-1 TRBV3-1 ASSQGTGRTTEAF
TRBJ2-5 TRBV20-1 SARWGRKETQY
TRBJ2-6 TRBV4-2 ASSQDQGTGYVGANVLT
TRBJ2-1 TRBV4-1 ASSQEASGSVNEQF
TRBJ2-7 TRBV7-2 ASSLDRRLAGGPYEQY
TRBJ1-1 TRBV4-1 ASSQVESMNTEAF
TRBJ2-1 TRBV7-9 ASSQIGRSYNEQF
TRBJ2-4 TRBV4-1 ASSPTSTIYEQY
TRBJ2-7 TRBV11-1 ASRPGGSSSYEQY
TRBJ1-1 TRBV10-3 AISERGDLNTEAF
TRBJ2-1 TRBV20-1 SASAADADNEQF
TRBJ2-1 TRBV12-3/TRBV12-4 ASSPASTYNEQF
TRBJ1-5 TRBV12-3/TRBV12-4 ASSLGLPAQPQH
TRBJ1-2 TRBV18 ASSPGDTRSGYT
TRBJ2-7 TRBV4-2 ASSQEDRDLGEQY
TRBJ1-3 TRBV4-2 ASSQDPGRVSGNTIY
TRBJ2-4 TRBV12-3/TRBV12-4 ASTPWGWDGIQY
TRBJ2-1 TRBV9 ASSEKLIAGFYNEQF
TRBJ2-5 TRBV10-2 ASEESGNEQY
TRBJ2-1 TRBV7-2 ASSPGLAGGEFYNEQF
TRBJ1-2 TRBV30 ACRDRGTYGYT
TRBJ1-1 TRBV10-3 AISEGAGGTEAF
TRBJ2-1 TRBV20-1 SARDDKITRGYYNEQF
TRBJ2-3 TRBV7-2 ASSSTGPLSTDMQY
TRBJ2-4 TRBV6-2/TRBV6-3 ASSQAQGIQY